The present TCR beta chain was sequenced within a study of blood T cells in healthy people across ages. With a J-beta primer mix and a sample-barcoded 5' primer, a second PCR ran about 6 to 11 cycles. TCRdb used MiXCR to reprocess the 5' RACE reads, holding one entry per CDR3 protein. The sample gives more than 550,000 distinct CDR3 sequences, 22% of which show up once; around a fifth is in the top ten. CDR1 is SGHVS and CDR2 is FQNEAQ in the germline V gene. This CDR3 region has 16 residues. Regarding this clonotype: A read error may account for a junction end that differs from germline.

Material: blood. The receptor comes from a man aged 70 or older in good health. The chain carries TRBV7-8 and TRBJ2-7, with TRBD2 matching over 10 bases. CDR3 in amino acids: CDSSSGLAASSYEQYF. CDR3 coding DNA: TGTGACAGCAGCTCCGGACTAGCGGCGAGCTCCTACGAGCAGTACTTC.